What follows are 27 T cell receptor beta chains derived from one specimen sequenced in a study of blood T cell repertoires in COVID-19. TCRdb's copy holds only in-frame clones and misses some; the assay was immunoSEQ multiplex PCR. The sample records about 180,000 clones, roughly 84% being singletons. Sequencing was done on a sample of peripheral blood. The receptors stem from a human donor in a cohort sampled during active COVID-19.

This chain uses TRBV6-4 with TRBJ2-7; tentative D call: TRBD2 (5 bases). Trimming took 4 bases from V and 1 from J, leaving 8 bases between them. The CDR3 consists of 13 residues. Germline values: CDR1 MRHNA, CDR2 SNTAGT. Here the CDR3 reads CASSGTESYEQYF. Written as DNA, the CDR3 is TGTGCCAGCAGTGGGACTGAATCCTACGAGCAGTACTTC.

V is TRBV5-5 and J is TRBJ1-2; D unresolved. The ends were cut back, 4 bases at V and 6 bases at J, with 13 bases in the middle. This CDR3 spans 13 amino acids. Germline CDR1 is SGHKS and CDR2 is YYEKEE (reference sequence). The CDR3 sequence: CASSLRENDGYTF. The CDR3 DNA reads TGTGCCAGCAGCCTTCGGGAGAATGATGGCTACACCTTC.

The V gene is TRBV4-1, the J gene TRBJ2-7, with a tentative D call TRBD1 (6 bases). V lost 1 base, J lost 3 bases, and 10 bases lay in between. Looked up from germline, CDR1 is MGHRA and CDR2 is YSYEKL. This CDR3 is built from 14 residues. The CDR3 protein is CASSQGQGSYEQYF. Here the CDR3 DNA reads TGCGCCAGCAGCCAAGGCCAGGGGAGCTACGAGCAGTACTTC.

J is TRBJ2-7 and V is TRBV27; 8 bases are shared with TRBD1. The V and J ends lost 2 bases and 2 bases, in that order; junction bases with no gene match: 5. The CDR3 covers 15 residues. Germline V gene sequence: CDR1 MNHEY, CDR2 SMNVEV (reference sequence). The CDR3 sequence: CASSLDRGKTYEQYF. The CDR3 DNA reads TGTGCCAGCAGTTTAGACAGGGGAAAAACCTACGAGCAGTACTTC.

The chain recombines TRBV9 with TRBJ2-2; no clear D. Trimming took off 0 bases at V and 2 bases at J, with 5 bases between the two ends. The CDR3 sequence is 14 residues long. CDR1 and CDR2 (germline): SGDLS, YYNGEE. In nucleotides, the CDR3 is TGTGCCAGCAGCGTAGACGGTAACACCGGGGAGCTGTTTTTT. The encoded protein is CASSVDGNTGELFF.

The chain employs TRBV7-9 and TRBJ1-5; the D is unclear. The CDR3 contains 14 residues. V lost 3 bases and J 2 bases, leaving 8 bases between the germline ends. CDR1 is SEHNR and CDR2 is FQNEAQ in the germline V gene (reference sequence). DNA for the CDR3: TGTGCCAGCAGCTTCGGGTTGGGCAATCAGCCCCAGCATTTT. It specifies CASSFGLGNQPQHF.

This clone was seen once. The chain combines TRBV6-4 with TRBJ1-4, with 12 bases fitting TRBD1. J gave up 8 bases and V 5 bases, and 3 bases lay outside the gene matches. Germline CDR1 and CDR2: MRHNA and SNTAGT. The CDR3 is 14 amino acids. This CDR3 reads CASSPGQGAEKLFF. CDR3 DNA: TGTGCCAGCAGTCCGGGACAGGGGGCGGAAAAACTGTTTTTT.

The rearrangement uses TRBV19 and TRBJ1-4; 8 positions agree with TRBD1. The CDR3 contains 16 residues. Germline trimming cut 1 base from V and 3 bases from J; bases unmatched to any gene: 4. The germline V gene encodes CDR1 LNHDA and CDR2 SQIVND (reference sequence). CDR3 residues: CASSIVDRGPNEKLFF. The CDR3 region has the DNA TGTGCCAGTAGTATAGTCGACAGGGGACCTAATGAAAAACTGTTTTTT.

J is TRBJ1-2 and V is TRBV25-1; TRBD1 matches 8 bases. Germline V gene lookup returns CDR1 MGHDK and CDR2 SYGVNS. The length of the CDR3 is 14 residues. V lost 3 bases, J lost 7 bases, and 7 bases stayed unmatched. CDR3 amino acids: CASSDPTGDRGYTF. For the CDR3, the DNA is TGTGCCAGCAGTGATCCGACAGGGGATCGTGGCTACACCTTC.

CDR3 region: CASGLSRGGQSNYGYTF. CDR3 sequence (DNA): TGTGCTAGTGGTTTGTCCCGGGGGGGACAGAGCAACTATGGCTACACCTTC. V and J are TRBV12-5 and TRBJ1-2, with TRBD1 matching 7 bases. The trim removed 2 bases at V and 2 bases at J, leaving 11 bases unmatched. The CDR3 spans 17 residues. The germline V gene encodes CDR1 LGHNT and CDR2 FRNRAP.

This clone was found a few times. The chain joins TRBV21-1 to TRBJ1-6; the tabulated D call, TRBD1, remains unverified against the DNA. TRBV21-1 is an annotated pseudogene. CDR3 size: 16 residues. CDR3 protein: CASSTLNGGGNSPLHF. The CDR3, as DNA: TGTGCCAGCAGCACTTTAAATGGGGGCGGGAATTCACCCCTCCACTTT.

Remarks on this clone: The same CDR3 can be traced to other DNA sequences in this sample. This chain connects TRBV6-2 or TRBV6-3 to TRBJ2-7; D ambiguous. Germline CDR1 MNHEY, CDR2 SVGEGT. Trimming stripped 2 bases from V and 3 bases from J, with 5 bases between. The length of the CDR3 is 12 residues. The CDR3 nucleotides read TGTGCCAGCAGTTACCCCAGCTACGAGCAGTACTTC. Translated, it gives CASSYPSYEQYF.

The gene calls are TRBV3-1 (or the pseudogene TRBV3-2) and TRBJ2-1; 7 nucleotides agree with TRBD1. The V segment lost 5 bases and the J segment 1 base; nucleotides outside the gene matches: 8. Germline V gene sequence: CDR1 LGHDT, CDR2 YNNKEL (reference sequence). This CDR3 region has 16 residues. The CDR3 DNA follows: TGTGCCAGCAGCTCCCGGACAGGCCTATCCTACAATGAGCAGTTCTTC. Its protein is CASSSRTGLSYNEQFF.

The chain couples TRBV12-3 or TRBV12-4 to TRBJ1-2; no reliable D call. The V and J ends lost 6 bases and 4 bases respectively, with 12 bases between them. There are 13 residues in the CDR3. The CDR3 sequence is CASRPAAFYGYTF. The DNA of the CDR3 is TGTGCCAGCAGACCCGCCGCGTTCTATGGCTACACCTTC.

This clone was observed a single time. This CDR3 is CATSLTGGPNTDTQYF. CDR3 sequence (DNA): TGTGCCACCAGTTTAACAGGGGGCCCCAACACAGATACGCAGTATTTT. J is TRBJ2-3 and V is TRBV24-1; 9 positions match TRBD1. Trimming removed 6 bases from V and 2 bases from J; junction bases left unmatched: 8. The CDR3 is 16 amino acids. Germline V gene data show CDR1 as KGHDR and CDR2 as SFDVKD.

The gene calls are TRBV28 and TRBJ1-1; TRBD1 might be the D (6 bases). V was shortened by 10 bases and J by 8 bases, with 20 bases between the two germline ends. This CDR3 region has 13 residues. Per germline, CDR1 MDHEN and CDR2 SYDVKM. CDR3: CATNIDRTPEAFF. In DNA, the CDR3 is TGTGCCACCAATATTGACAGGACCCCCGAAGCTTTCTTT.

This chain connects TRBV27 to TRBJ1-6; 9 bases line up with TRBD1. Unmatched junction bases numbered 9, after V lost 6 bases and J lost 9 bases. Germline CDR1 MNHEY, CDR2 SMNVEV (reference sequence). This CDR3 comprises 15 residues. The CDR3 nucleotides read TGTGCCAGCAGGACCTATGGGGACAGGGCTTCACCCCTCCACTTT. It specifies CASRTYGDRASPLHF.

V and J are TRBV9 and TRBJ1-3; D uncertain. Trimming took 0 bases from V and 2 from J, leaving 9 bases between them. CDR3 size: 15 residues. Germline V gene sequence: CDR1 SGDLS, CDR2 YYNGEE. CDR3 protein: CASSVDLVTGNTIYF. The CDR3 nucleotides are TGTGCCAGCAGCGTAGATCTAGTTACTGGAAACACCATATATTTT.

The V gene is TRBV3-1 (or the pseudogene TRBV3-2), the J gene TRBJ2-4, with 10 bases that match TRBD2. V dropped 8 bases and J dropped 4; count of bases not matched to a gene: 8. CDR1 and CDR2 (germline): LGHDT, YNNKEL (reference sequence). The CDR3 has 15 amino acids. This CDR3 reads CASGRSSGGKNIQYF. CDR3 in DNA: TGTGCCAGCGGGCGGAGTAGCGGGGGGAAAAACATTCAGTACTTC.

The V call is TRBV5-4, the J call TRBJ2-7; 8 nucleotides align to TRBD1. Trimming cost V 4 bases and J 0 bases; bases outside gene matches: 6. This CDR3 contains 15 residues. CDR1 is SGHNT and CDR2 is YYREEE in the germline V gene (reference sequence). The CDR3 DNA follows: TGTGCCAGCAGCACCCGGACAGGGAGCTCCTACGAGCAGTACTTC. Its translation is CASSTRTGSSYEQYF.

The chain recombines TRBV12-5 with TRBJ2-5; 8 positions match TRBD2. Germline loops: CDR1 LGHNT, CDR2 FRNRAP. The CDR3 loop spans 13 amino acids. V lost 2 bases and J lost 5; bases outside the gene matches: 1. The CDR3 spells CASGLPGGETQYF. Written as DNA, the CDR3 is TGTGCTAGTGGTTTGCCGGGGGGGGAGACCCAGTACTTC.

The chain uses TRBV5-1 and TRBJ1-1; 7 nucleotides align to TRBD1. Trimming cost V 0 bases and J 0 bases; bases outside gene matches: 8. The CDR3 has 17 amino acids. Germline V gene data show CDR1 as SGHRS and CDR2 as YFSETQ. The chain's CDR3 is CASSLARTGYMNTEAFF. The CDR3 nucleotides read TGCGCCAGCAGCTTGGCCCGGACAGGCTATATGAACACTGAAGCTTTCTTT.

The genes are TRBV19 and TRBJ2-7, with a tentative D call TRBD1 (5 bases). Germline V CDR1 and CDR2: LNHDA, SQIVND (reference sequence). Trimming cost V 4 bases and J 0 bases, with 7 bases left between them. The CDR3 runs to 13 residues. For the CDR3, the DNA is TGTGCCAGTAGTAACAGGAGCTCCTACGAGCAGTACTTC. Translated, it gives CASSNRSSYEQYF.

The chain has TRBV10-3 and TRBJ2-7, with a tentative D call TRBD1 (5 bases). The CDR3 totals 12 residues. The germline V and J ends were trimmed by 5 bases and 4 bases, with 9 bases remaining between them. Germline loops: CDR1 ENHRY, CDR2 SYGVKD. Here the CDR3 DNA reads TGTGCCATCAGTTCGCAGGGTTACGAGCAGTACTTC. Translated: CAISSQGYEQYF.

The chain joins TRBV20-1 to TRBJ1-4; 11 bases match TRBD1. The germline gives CDR1 DFQATT, CDR2 SNEGSKA (reference sequence). The CDR3 is 15 residues long. Losses at the gene ends were 5 bases for V and 8 bases for J; bases not matched to a gene: 10. DNA of the CDR3: TGCAGTGCTCGTGGACAGGGGGCCCGAGGGGAAAAACTGTTTTTT. As protein: CSARGQGARGEKLFF.

The chain carries TRBV5-1 and TRBJ1-4, with TRBD1 as a possible D gene (6 bases). The germline V gene encodes CDR1 SGHRS and CDR2 YFSETQ. Deletions cut 0 bases from V and 4 bases from J, with 13 bases between. This CDR3 region has 16 residues. This chain's CDR3 is CASSLARGHGNEKLFF. The CDR3 nucleotides read TGCGCCAGCAGCTTGGCCAGGGGACACGGTAATGAAAAACTGTTTTTT.

This clone was picked up one time. The same CDR3 is also encoded by other DNA sequences in this sample. The chain links TRBV27 to TRBJ2-7; weak D call: TRBD1 (5 bases). The germline CDR1 and CDR2 sequences are MNHEY and SMNVEV (reference sequence). The CDR3 runs 14 residues. Trimming cost V 0 bases and J 3 bases, with 9 bases left between them. In DNA, the CDR3 is TGTGCCAGCAGTTTATCAGGGGTAGGCTACGAGCAGTACTTC. It specifies CASSLSGVGYEQYF.